This TCR beta chain was retrieved from a study of cytomegalovirus exposure and HLA in healthy donors. Findings of the study overall: As a later analysis showed, a missense DCLRE1C variant was linked to trimming of TCR beta V- and J-genes. Common viral pathogens were later found to be apparently linked to several of the most significant clusters.

PCR employed 60 Vbeta and 13 Jbeta primers. The method was immunoSEQ multiplex PCR; TCRdb's version includes in-frame clones alone and lacks a portion of them. This table holds 160,000 or so clones, around 76% found once. On this clone: Antigen specificity is unknown.

V lost 5 bases, J lost 0 bases, and 11 bases lay in between. Per the germline V gene, CDR1 is SEHNR and CDR2 is FQNEAQ (reference sequence). This CDR3 is 15 amino acids long. The chain has TRBV7-9 and TRBJ2-1, with unresolved D. Sequenced material: PBMCs. The source is a middle-aged man in good health and CMV-seronegative. The CDR3 DNA is TGTGCCAGCAGCCTCTTACAGTCCTCCTACAATGAGCAGTTCTTC. Its translation: CASSLLQSSYNEQFF.